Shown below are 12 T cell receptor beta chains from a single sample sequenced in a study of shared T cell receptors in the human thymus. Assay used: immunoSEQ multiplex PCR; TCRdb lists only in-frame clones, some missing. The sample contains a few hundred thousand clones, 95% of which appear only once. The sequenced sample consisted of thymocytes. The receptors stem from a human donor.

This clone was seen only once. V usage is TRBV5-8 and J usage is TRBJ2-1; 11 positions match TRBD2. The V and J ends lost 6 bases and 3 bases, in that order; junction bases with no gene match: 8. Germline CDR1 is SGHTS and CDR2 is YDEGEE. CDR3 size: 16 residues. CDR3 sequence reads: CASNNPTSGNYNEQFF. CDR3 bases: TGTGCCAGCAACAACCCGACTAGCGGGAACTACAATGAGCAGTTCTTC. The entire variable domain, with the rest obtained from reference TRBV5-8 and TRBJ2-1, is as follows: EAGVTQSPTHLIKTRGQQATLRCSPISGHTSVYWYQQALGLGLQFLLWYDEGEERNRGNFPPRFSGRQFPNYSSELNVNALELEDSALYLCASNNPTSGNYNEQFFGPGTRLTVL.

In nucleotides, the CDR3 is TGTGCCAGCAGTAGCCCCGCGACAGGGGGTAATGAAAAACTGTTTTTT. It is translated as CASSSPATGGNEKLFF. This chain connects TRBV28 to TRBJ1-4; 9 bases are shared with TRBD1. Germline CDR1 and CDR2: MDHEN and SYDVKM. V lost 5 bases, J lost 4 bases, and 8 bases stayed unmatched. This CDR3 spans 16 amino acids.

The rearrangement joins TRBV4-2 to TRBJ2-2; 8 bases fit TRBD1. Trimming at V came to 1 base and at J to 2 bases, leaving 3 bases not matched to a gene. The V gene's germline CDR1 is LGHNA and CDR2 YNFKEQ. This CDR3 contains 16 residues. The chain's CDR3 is CASSQADRANTGELFF. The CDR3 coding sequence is TGTGCCAGCAGCCAAGCGGACAGGGCCAACACCGGGGAGCTGTTTTTT.

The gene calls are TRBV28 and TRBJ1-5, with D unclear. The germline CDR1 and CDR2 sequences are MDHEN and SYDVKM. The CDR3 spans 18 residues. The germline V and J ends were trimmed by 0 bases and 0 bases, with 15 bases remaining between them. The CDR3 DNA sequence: TGTGCCAGCAGTTTATGCAAGAGGACGGACTATAGCAATCAGCCCCAGCATTTT. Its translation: CASSLCKRTDYSNQPQHF.

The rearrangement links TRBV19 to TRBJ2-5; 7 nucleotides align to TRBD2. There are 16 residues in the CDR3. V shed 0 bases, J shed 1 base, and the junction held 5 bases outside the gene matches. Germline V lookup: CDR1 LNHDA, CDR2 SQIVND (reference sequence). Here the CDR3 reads CASSIDREGPQETQYF. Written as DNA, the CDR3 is TGTGCCAGTAGTATAGATAGGGAGGGTCCCCAAGAGACCCAGTACTTC.

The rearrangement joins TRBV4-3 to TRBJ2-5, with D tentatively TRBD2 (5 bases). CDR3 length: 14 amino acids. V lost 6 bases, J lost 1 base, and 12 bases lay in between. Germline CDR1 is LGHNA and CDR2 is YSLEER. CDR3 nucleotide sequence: TGCGCCAGCAGGCAGGAGAGGGTCCAAGAGACCCAGTACTTC. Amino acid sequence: CASRQERVQETQYF.

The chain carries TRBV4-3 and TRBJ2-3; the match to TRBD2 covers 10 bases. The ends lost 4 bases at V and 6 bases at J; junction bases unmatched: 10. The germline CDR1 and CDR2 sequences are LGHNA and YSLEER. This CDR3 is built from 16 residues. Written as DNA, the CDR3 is TGCGCCAGCAGCCCTTCGGGTAGCGGGAGGTTGGATACGCAGTATTTT. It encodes CASSPSGSGRLDTQYF.

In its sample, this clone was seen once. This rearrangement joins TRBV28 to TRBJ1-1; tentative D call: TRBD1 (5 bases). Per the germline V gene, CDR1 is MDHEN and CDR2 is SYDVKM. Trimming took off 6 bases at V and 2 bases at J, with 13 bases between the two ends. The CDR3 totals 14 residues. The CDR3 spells CASSMGGPNTEAFF. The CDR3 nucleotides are TGTGCCAGCAGCATGGGGGGACCCAACACTGAAGCTTTCTTT.

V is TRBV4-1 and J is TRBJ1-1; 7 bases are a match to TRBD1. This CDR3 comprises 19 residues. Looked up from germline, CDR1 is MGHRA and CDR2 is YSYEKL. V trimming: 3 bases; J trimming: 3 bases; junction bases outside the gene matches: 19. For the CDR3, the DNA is TGCGCCAGCAGCCAGGGGACCCGGGACAGCTCCAAAGGGGACACTGAAGCTTTCTTT. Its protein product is CASSQGTRDSSKGDTEAFF.

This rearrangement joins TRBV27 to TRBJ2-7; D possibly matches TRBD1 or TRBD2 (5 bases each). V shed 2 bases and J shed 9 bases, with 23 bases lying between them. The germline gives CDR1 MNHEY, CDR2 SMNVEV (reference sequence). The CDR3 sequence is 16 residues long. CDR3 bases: TGTGCCAGCAGTTTACAAGGGGCAGACTACGTTAAAGCGCAGTACTTC. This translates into CASSLQGADYVKAQYF.

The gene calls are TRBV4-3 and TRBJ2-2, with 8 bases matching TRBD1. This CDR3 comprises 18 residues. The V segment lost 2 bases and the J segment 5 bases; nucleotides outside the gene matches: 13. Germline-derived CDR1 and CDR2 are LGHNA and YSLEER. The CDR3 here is CASSQTTGARPFTGELFF. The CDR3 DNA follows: TGCGCCAGCAGCCAAACGACAGGGGCGCGACCTTTTACCGGGGAGCTGTTTTTT.

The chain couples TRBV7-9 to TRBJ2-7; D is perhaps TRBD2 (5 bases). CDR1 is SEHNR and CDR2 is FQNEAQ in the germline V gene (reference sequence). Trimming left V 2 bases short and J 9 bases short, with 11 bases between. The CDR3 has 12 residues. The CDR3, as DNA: TGTGCCAGCAGCTTAATGGGGAGTGGGCAGTACTTC. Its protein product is CASSLMGSGQYF.